Presented here are 22 T cell receptor beta chains from one specimen sequenced in a study of blood T cell repertoires in COVID-19. The protocol was immunoSEQ multiplex PCR, while the TCRdb copy is restricted to in-frame clones and leaves out a portion. The sample contains about 300,000 clones, 70% to 90% of which appear only once. Sequencing was carried out using peripheral blood. The receptors stem from a woman aged 30 to 39 who had recovered from COVID-19.

The count of this clone is one. The chain uses TRBV5-1 and TRBJ1-1; 7 bases are a match to TRBD1. CDR1 SGHRS and CDR2 YFSETQ come from the germline V gene. The CDR3 is 16 residues long. Trimming at V came to 4 bases and at J to 1 base, leaving 10 bases not matched to a gene. The CDR3 region is CASSPTNQGENTEAFF. The CDR3 DNA follows: TGCGCCAGCAGCCCAACTAACCAGGGGGAGAACACTGAAGCTTTCTTT.

The gene calls are TRBV15 and TRBJ2-5; D is unresolved. CDR1 and CDR2 (germline): LNHNV, YYDKDF (reference sequence). V was clipped by 3 bases and J by 5 bases, with 10 bases between them. The CDR3 sequence is 13 residues long. The CDR3 spells CATSSPVPETQYF. In nucleotides, the CDR3 is TGTGCCACCAGCAGTCCCGTCCCGGAGACCCAGTACTTC.

The chain combines TRBV6-2 or TRBV6-3 with TRBJ1-6; 7 positions match TRBD1. The CDR3 consists of 15 residues. Looked up from germline, CDR1 is MNHEY and CDR2 is SVGEGT. After removal of 5 bases from V and 3 bases from J, the junction contained 4 bases not matched to a gene. Written as DNA, the CDR3 is TGTGCCAGCAGTCGCGGACAGGACTATAATTCACCCCTCCACTTT. Protein product: CASSRGQDYNSPLHF.

This clone was recorded a few times. The chain recombines TRBV7-2 with TRBJ2-7, with 10 bases aligning to TRBD2. This CDR3 region has 15 residues. Trimming took 3 bases from V and 1 from J; bases not matched to a gene: 3. The V gene's germline CDR1 is SGHTA and CDR2 FQGNSA. In nucleotides, the CDR3 is TGTGCCAGCAGCTTTTTACTAGCGGGGTCCTACGAGCAGTACTTC. As protein: CASSFLLAGSYEQYF.

This clone was seen a few times. The gene calls are TRBV7-9 and TRBJ2-7, with 10 bases matching TRBD1. The germline CDR1 and CDR2 sequences are SEHNR and FQNEAQ (reference sequence). The ends lost 4 bases at V and 5 bases at J; junction bases unmatched: 2. The length of the CDR3 is 13 residues. CDR3 loop: CASSWDRGHEQYF. The DNA of the CDR3 is TGTGCCAGCAGCTGGGACAGGGGCCACGAGCAGTACTTC.

V usage is TRBV5-4 and J usage is TRBJ2-2; possibly TRBD1 for D (6 bases). CDR1 is SGHNT and CDR2 is YYREEE in the germline V gene (reference sequence). Trimming shortened V by 5 bases and J by 3 bases, and 14 bases separated the two germline ends. The CDR3 has 15 amino acids. The CDR3 nucleotides are TGTGCCAGCAGGGGACCACAGGGTGACACCGGGGAGCTGTTTTTT. Translated, it gives CASRGPQGDTGELFF.

This chain joins TRBV9 and TRBJ2-1; TRBD2 agrees at 10 bases. Losses at the gene ends were 2 bases for V and 9 bases for J; bases not matched to a gene: 5. Germline V CDR1 and CDR2: SGDLS, YYNGEE. The length of the CDR3 is 14 residues. Here the CDR3 reads CASSVLAGATEQFF. The DNA of the CDR3 is TGTGCCAGCAGCGTCCTAGCGGGGGCCACTGAGCAGTTCTTC.

CDR3 bases: TGTGCCACCCACGTTTATCGCGGGCGAAACACTGAAGCTTTCTTT. It is translated as CATHVYRGRNTEAFF. J is TRBJ1-1 and V is TRBV7-8; D gene unclear. This CDR3 has 15 amino acids. Germline CDR1 SGHVS, CDR2 FQNEAQ. V lost 10 bases and J 2 bases, leaving 20 bases between the germline ends.

This clone was seen just once. The V gene is TRBV28, the J gene TRBJ1-2, with a tentative D call TRBD1 (5 bases). CDR1 is MDHEN and CDR2 is SYDVKM in the germline V gene. The CDR3 sequence is 13 residues long. The germline V and J ends were trimmed by 3 bases and 4 bases, with 9 bases remaining between them. CDR3 in amino acids: CASSFGRVYGYTF. The CDR3 bases are TGTGCCAGCAGTTTTGGCAGGGTCTATGGCTACACCTTC.

V is TRBV27 and J is TRBJ2-7, with 12 nucleotides matching TRBD1. Germline V gene lookup returns CDR1 MNHEY and CDR2 SMNVEV (reference sequence). The CDR3 is 15 amino acids. Trimming cost V 5 bases and J 5 bases; bases outside gene matches: 7. This CDR3 reads CASSPGTGGLNEQYF. CDR3 DNA: TGTGCCAGCAGTCCAGGGACAGGGGGCCTGAACGAGCAGTACTTC.

V is TRBV2 and J is TRBJ1-6, with 8 nucleotides matching TRBD1. V was pared by 6 bases and J by 6 bases, with 10 bases of the junction left unmatched. There are 16 residues in the CDR3. Germline CDR1 is SNHLY and CDR2 is FYNNEI. CDR3 in amino acids: CASRDLRTGSNSPLHF. In DNA, the CDR3 is TGTGCCAGCAGGGATTTAAGGACAGGGTCTAATTCACCCCTCCACTTT.

The gene calls are TRBV7-6 and TRBJ1-1; 9 nucleotides match TRBD1. Germline trimming cut 4 bases from V and 10 bases from J; bases unmatched to any gene: 4. Germline loops: CDR1 SGHVS, CDR2 FNYEAQ. This CDR3 comprises 12 residues. The CDR3 DNA reads TGTGCCAGCAGCTCTTGGGGACAGGGAGCTTTCTTT. Residues: CASSSWGQGAFF.

The chain employs TRBV18 and TRBJ2-5, with D perhaps TRBD1 (6 bases). The CDR3 extends over 13 amino acids. Germline CDR1 reads KGHSH; CDR2 reads LQKENI. V lost 4 bases to trimming and J lost 5 bases, with 11 bases between them. CDR3: CASSLTGRETQYF. The CDR3 DNA reads TGTGCCAGCTCACTCACAGGGCGCGAGACCCAGTACTTC.

V is TRBV21-1 and J is TRBJ2-7; the table's D call TRBD1 went unverified against the DNA. TRBV21-1 is designated a pseudogene. The CDR3 is 13 residues long. CDR3 in DNA: TGTGCCAGCAGAGGACAGGGTGTCCACGAGCAGTACTTC. It codes for CASRGQGVHEQYF.

The chain recombines TRBV5-4 with TRBJ1-1; the D gene is possibly TRBD1 (6 bases). In germline, CDR1 is SGHNT, CDR2 YYREEE (reference sequence). This CDR3 has 15 residues. V lost 6 bases and J 0 bases, leaving 15 bases between the germline ends. In nucleotides, the CDR3 is TGTGCCAGCACCCGCGGGGGGACAATGAACACTGAAGCTTTCTTT. Translating it yields CASTRGGTMNTEAFF.

This chain connects TRBV7-3 to TRBJ2-7; tentatively, D is TRBD1 (6 bases). The V end was cut by 1 base, the J end by 6 bases, with 13 bases between. CDR3 length: 14 residues. CDR1 SGHTA and CDR2 FQGTGA come from the germline V gene. CDR3 DNA sequence: TGTGCCAGCAGCTTAAAGGGGCAGGGGAGCGAGCAGTACTTC. The encoded protein is CASSLKGQGSEQYF.

The chain employs TRBV20-1 and TRBJ2-5, with D maybe TRBD2 (7 bases). Germline lookup yields CDR1 DFQATT and CDR2 SNEGSKA (reference sequence). There are 11 residues in the CDR3. The CDR3 region is CVVGGPETQYF. DNA for the CDR3: TGCGTGGTGGGGGGGCCGGAGACCCAGTACTTC.

V and J are TRBV30 and TRBJ1-2; D is possibly TRBD1 (5 bases). Trimming left V 5 bases short and J 5 bases short, with 12 bases between. Germline V CDR1 and CDR2: GTSNPN, SVGIG (reference sequence). This CDR3 comprises 12 residues. DNA of the CDR3: TGTGCCTGGGGGACGGGGGTATATGGCTACACCTTC. It yields the protein CAWGTGVYGYTF.

The rearrangement uses TRBV7-9 and TRBJ1-5; 9 bases are shared with TRBD1. CDR3 length: 14 residues. The ends lost 11 bases at V and 2 bases at J; junction bases unmatched: 7. Germline V gene data show CDR1 as SEHNR and CDR2 as FQNEAQ (reference sequence). The CDR3 nucleotides are TGTGCCGTTGAGACAGGGGGTGGCAATCAGCCCCAGCATTTT. Translating it yields CAVETGGGNQPQHF.

The rearrangement links TRBV28 to TRBJ1-4; perhaps TRBD1 as D (6 bases). The CDR3 loop spans 17 amino acids. Germline V gene sequence: CDR1 MDHEN, CDR2 SYDVKM. The germline V and J ends were trimmed by 5 bases and 3 bases, with 19 bases remaining between them. The CDR3 DNA sequence: TGTGCCAGCAGTAGCCCCCAGGGGCGCCAACCTAATGAAAAACTGTTTTTT. The encoded protein is CASSSPQGRQPNEKLFF.

The rearrangement uses TRBV5-1 and TRBJ2-7, with D unresolved. V lost 0 bases to trimming and J lost 7 bases, with 11 bases between them. Per germline, CDR1 SGHRS and CDR2 YFSETQ. The CDR3 extends over 13 amino acids. The CDR3 loop is CASSLGLWWEQYF. Here the CDR3 DNA reads TGCGCCAGCAGCTTGGGGCTTTGGTGGGAGCAGTACTTC.

The V and J genes are TRBV4-3 and TRBJ1-1, with no clear D. V lost 0 bases, J lost 1 base, and 6 bases lay in between. The CDR3 extends over 14 amino acids. Per the germline V gene, CDR1 is LGHNA and CDR2 is YSLEER. The CDR3 is CASSQDSGNTEAFF. DNA for the CDR3: TGCGCCAGCAGCCAAGATTCGGGGAACACTGAAGCTTTCTTT.